This T cell receptor beta chain was documented in a study of cytomegalovirus exposure and HLA in healthy donors. Turning to the study itself: Most donors, roughly 82% of more than 300 genotyped, fell in the Caucasian-associated ancestry cluster.

Study conclusions and caveats: Some segments of the V type, notably TRBV6-2 and TRBV6-3, were excluded as indistinguishable. In an earlier analysis, productive rearrangement rates for most beta V segments clustered near 87% or 30%.

As regards this clone: Its antigen remains unknown.

Primers: 60 Vbeta forward and 13 Jbeta reverse. The repertoire was sequenced with immunoSEQ multiplex PCR; TCRdb's copy has only in-frame clones and lacks some. The sample records about 170,000 clones, around 78% being singletons. The V gene lost 1 base and the J gene lost 0 bases, with 9 bases spanning the gap. Per germline, CDR1 SGHTA and CDR2 FQGNSA. CDR3 length equals 15 residues. The clonotype was recovered from a woman aged 25 to 39 in good health and CMV-seropositive. The chain joins TRBV7-2 to TRBJ1-1, with unresolved D. Input material: PBMCs. The CDR3 region is CASSLVGVLNTEAFF. In DNA, the CDR3 is TGTGCCAGCAGCTTAGTGGGCGTTTTGAACACTGAAGCTTTCTTT.